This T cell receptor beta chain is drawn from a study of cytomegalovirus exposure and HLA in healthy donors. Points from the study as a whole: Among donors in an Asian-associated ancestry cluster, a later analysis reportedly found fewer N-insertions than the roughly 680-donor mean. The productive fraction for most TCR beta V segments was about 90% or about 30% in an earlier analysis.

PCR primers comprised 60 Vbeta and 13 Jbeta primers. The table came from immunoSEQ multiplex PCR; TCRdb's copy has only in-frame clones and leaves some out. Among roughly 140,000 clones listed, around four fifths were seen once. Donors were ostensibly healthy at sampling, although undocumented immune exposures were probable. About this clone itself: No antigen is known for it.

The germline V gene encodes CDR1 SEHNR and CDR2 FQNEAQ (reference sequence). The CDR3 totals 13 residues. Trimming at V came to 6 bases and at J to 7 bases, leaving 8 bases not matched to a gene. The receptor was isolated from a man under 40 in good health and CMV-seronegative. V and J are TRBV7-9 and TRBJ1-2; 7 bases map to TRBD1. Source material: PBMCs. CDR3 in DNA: TGTGCCAGCAGTTTTGGACAGGCTCTTGGCTACACCTTC. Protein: CASSFGQALGYTF. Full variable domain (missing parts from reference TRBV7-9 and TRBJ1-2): DTGVSQNPRHKITKRGQNVTFRCDPISEHNRLYWYRQTLGQGPEFLTYFQNEAQLEKSRLLSDRFSAERPKGSFSTLEIQRTEQGDSAMYLCASSFGQALGYTFGSGTRLTVV.